The sequence of this TCR beta chain was determined in a study of glioma-infiltrating T cells (dated by TCRdb to the mid-2010s). Describing the broader study: Low-grade gliomas were represented by WHO grade II oligodendrogliomas or astrocytomas, and glioblastomas were represented by WHO grade IV tumors that were sampled at initial rather than recurrent diagnosis. TCR alpha- and beta-chain repertoires were sequenced from glioma tissue, non-neoplastic brain tissue and matched peripheral blood mononuclear cells. The paired cohort was made up of three low-grade glioma patients, 8 or 9 primary glioblastoma patients and three non-glioma patients who contributed non-neoplastic brain tissue. To measure divergence between tissue and blood T-cell populations, each tissue-infiltrating repertoire was compared with the peripheral blood repertoire of the same patient. Blood libraries targeted about 4- to 10-fold sequencing coverage of about 920,000 peripheral T cells. Glioma patients received dexamethasone for six or fewer days before surgery.

The iRepertoire nested amplicon-rescue multiplex PCR (arm-PCR) platform was used to amplify TCR alpha and beta CDR3 regions from RNA. The input for one-step reverse transcription and amplification was about 95-450 ng of either tissue mRNA or PBMC total RNA. After bead purification, a secondary multiplex PCR added Illumina adapters, and libraries were gel-purified between 200 and 400 bp. Libraries carried internal 6-nucleotide barcodes used for demultiplexing. Sequencing of the libraries was done on an Illumina MiSeq using 2x220 or 2x250 nucleotide paired-end reads. The paper's processing steps were these. FLASH 1.2.11 was used to merge paired reads, and BWA-MEM then aligned the reads to the GRCh37 human genome before TRA and TRB reads were extracted. An IMGT-derived reference of cassette sequences and CDR3 motifs, with pseudogenes included, was used for V and J assignment. Reads were translated in three frames, and productive CDR3s were defined as those with a C...FGXG motif and no stop codons. Clonotypes were defined as unique combinations of V-J cassette pair and CDR3 amino acid sequence. Hamming distance filtering was applied to reads, with thresholds set by the sequence error rate of each sample in mapped regions. TCRdb redid the processing of the public reads, applying fastp at Q25 and MiXCR, and retained in-frame beta chains. Here each entry gathers all rows of one CDR3 protein and keeps the most common genes and DNA. The V and J calls follow TCRdb's processing rather than the paper's. The sample records 300,000 to 400,000 distinct CDR3 sequences, roughly two fifths of which are singletons. The ten largest account for around 12% of the sample.

Study-wide findings and limitations: Tissue and blood shared very few CDR3 sequences, a result attributed to high CDR3 diversity and limited sampling. Group comparisons were based on small numbers of patients: three non-neoplastic, three low-grade glioma and about eight glioblastoma patients. A signature set of shared blood CDR3 motifs marked patients with low tissue-blood divergence and was depleted in highly divergent patients. In non-neoplastic patients, VJ-independent divergence between tissue and blood fell below expectation, whereas in all gliomas, and especially in low-grade gliomas, the divergence rose above expectation.

Immediately after resection, surgical brain or tumor specimens were cryofrozen in liquid nitrogen, and peripheral blood cells were collected at the same time. Concerning this clonotype itself: Its antigen is currently not known. One base away there is no much larger clone; base qualities are not given.

Inclusive of the bounding cysteine and phenylalanine, the CDR3 is 17 residues long. The CDR3 DNA has 51 bases and is translated from base 1. Via the germline V gene (reference sequence), CDR1 is MNHNY and CDR2 SVGAGI. V was cut back by 2 bases and J by 7 bases, leaving a gap of 24 bases between them. The source is a human donor with low-grade glioma or glioblastoma, undergoing nonglioma brain surgery, or in good health (not recorded which). Specimen: glioma tissue, nonneoplastic brain tissue, or PBMCs (not recorded which). Here the chain combines TRBV6-6 and TRBJ2-7; the D gene is perhaps TRBD1, on 6 matching bases. The nucleotide sequence reads as follows: TGTGCCAGCAGTTACCCACACGAGACAGGCGCTTTCGGGGAGCAGTACTTC. Translated, this gives CASSYPHETGAFGEQYF.